This TCR beta chain was profiled in a study of neurological immune-mediated disorders. Of note for this clonotype: Its specificity is unknown.

The CDR3 is made up of 13 amino acids. The V gene lost 6 bases and the J gene lost 6 bases, with 13 bases spanning the gap. By 5'RACE with 10-nucleotide random UMIs, the cDNA was made. MiXCR, applied by TCRdb to the 5' RACE reads, yields one record per CDR3 protein. The sample has roughly 100,000 distinct CDR3 sequences, 9.5% to 14% seen once. Study-wide results and limits: Patients with HTLV-1-associated myelopathy had the highest level of TCR clonal expansion, whereas patients with multiple sclerosis had the lowest level, falling beneath the level found in healthy controls. No sharing of CDR3 amino acid sequences was observed among expanded clones across subjects, suggesting private repertoires in all groups.

Specified time point: longitudinal time-point 3. 2 million unsorted PBMCs were stored in RNAlater at -80 °C before RNA extraction. The chain recombines TRBV12-3 or TRBV12-4 with TRBJ2-3; D might be TRBD2 (6 bases). The sequenced sample consisted of PBMCs. This sequence was found in a female donor with HTLV-1-associated myelopathy (HAM/TSP). CDR3 residues: CASSRGTVDTQYF. DNA of the CDR3: TGTGCCAGCAGCCGGGGGACCGTTGATACGCAGTATTTT.